This entry lists 2 T cell receptor beta chains sequenced from one sample in a study of blood T cell repertoires in COVID-19. TCRdb's table, derived via immunoSEQ multiplex PCR, lists solely in-frame clones and lacks some. The repertoire consists of some 270,000 clones, with around 89% occurring once and the leading ten covering approximately 0.84%. The material sequenced was peripheral blood. These receptors were obtained from a man aged 25-40 years with acute or convalescent COVID-19.

The chain carries TRBV7-3 and TRBJ2-1; D is ambiguous. CDR1 is SGHTA and CDR2 is FQGTGA in the germline V gene. There are 16 residues in the CDR3. The ends were cut back, 2 bases at V and 2 bases at J, with 13 bases in the middle. CDR3 in amino acids: CASSLSALPAYNEQFF. The CDR3 nucleotides are TGTGCCAGCAGCTTATCAGCGTTGCCCGCCTACAATGAGCAGTTCTTC.

This clone was detected only a few times. The chain couples TRBV28 to TRBJ1-5; TRBD1 matches at 10 bases. Germline V lookup: CDR1 MDHEN, CDR2 SYDVKM. Losses at the gene ends were 6 bases for V and 4 bases for J; bases not matched to a gene: 6. The CDR3 spans 15 residues. The CDR3 region is CASRTGGAGNQPQHF. For the CDR3, the DNA is TGTGCCAGCAGGACAGGGGGCGCAGGGAATCAGCCCCAGCATTTT.